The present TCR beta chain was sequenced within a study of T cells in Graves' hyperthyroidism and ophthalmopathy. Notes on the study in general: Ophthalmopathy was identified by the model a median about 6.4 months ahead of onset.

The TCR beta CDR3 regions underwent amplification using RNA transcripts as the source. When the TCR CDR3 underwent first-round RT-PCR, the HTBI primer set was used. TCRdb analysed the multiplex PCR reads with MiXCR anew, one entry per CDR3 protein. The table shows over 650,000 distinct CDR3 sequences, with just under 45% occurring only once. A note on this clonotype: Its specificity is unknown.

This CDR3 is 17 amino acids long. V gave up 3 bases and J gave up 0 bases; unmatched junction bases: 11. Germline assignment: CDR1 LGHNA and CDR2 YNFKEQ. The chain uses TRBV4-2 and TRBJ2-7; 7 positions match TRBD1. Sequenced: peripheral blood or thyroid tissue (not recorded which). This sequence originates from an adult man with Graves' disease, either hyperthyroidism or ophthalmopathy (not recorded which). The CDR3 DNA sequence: TGTGCCAGCAGCCACCTCCCTGTGACAGGGACCTCCTACGAGCAGTACTTC. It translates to CASSHLPVTGTSYEQYF.